This TCR beta chain originates from a study of T cell changes during pregnancy in multiple sclerosis. Germline V gives CDR1 MNHNS, CDR2 SASEGT. V was pared by 4 bases and J by 3 bases, with 17 bases between. This CDR3 contains 16 residues. Here immunoSEQ multiplex PCR was the method, and the copy in TCRdb shows in-frame clones only, minus some. The table records tens of thousands of clones, about 93% of them present only once. This clonotype was sampled from a female donor with multiple sclerosis, enrolled in a pregnancy study. The sample in question was CD4+ T cells from peripheral blood mononuclear cells, obtained in the third trimester of pregnancy. The V call is TRBV6-1, the J call TRBJ2-3, with a tentative D call TRBD1 (7 bases). The CDR3 DNA follows: TGTGCCAGCAGTGCGCGGGACAGCATGGGGACAGATACGCAGTATTTT. It specifies CASSARDSMGTDTQYF.